Listed below are T cell receptor beta chains from one sample, sequenced in a study of shared clonotypes between healthy human individuals. The table came from immunoSEQ multiplex PCR; TCRdb's copy has only in-frame clones and leaves some out. The table includes approximately 1.5 million clones, 97% to 99% detected once. Sequencing input: naive CD4+ T cells sorted from blood. Receptors were obtained from a man aged 25-45 years in good health. Each CDR3 is given without its conserved first and last residue.

J,V,CDR3
TRBJ1-5,TRBV5-8,ASSSSRYQPQH
TRBJ2-2,TRBV5-1,ASSLAGQGNTGELF
TRBJ2-1,TRBV9,ASSVAGGQLGDEQF
TRBJ2-7,TRBV4-1,ASSEPPTYEQY
TRBJ2-7,TRBV27,ASSSQSGGVPYEQY
TRBJ2-7,TRBV29-1,SVMGPKSYEQY
TRBJ2-1,TRBV7-2,ASSPFLAGSSYNEQF
TRBJ1-1,TRBV28,AMGQGREAF
TRBJ2-7,TRBV5-4,ASSLGGQFYEQY
TRBJ1-4,TRBV5-6,ASIKRGLGEKLF
TRBJ2-3,TRBV28,ASSFLWRESDTQY
TRBJ2-7,TRBV7-8,ASSLARYEQY
TRBJ2-7,TRBV11-2,ASSLALWGGGSYEQY
TRBJ1-4,TRBV29-1,SVHGGATNEKLF
TRBJ1-1,TRBV28,ASSSETEEGFFWGEAF
TRBJ2-5,TRBV28,ASSPTSGSWETQY
TRBJ1-2,TRBV7-9,ASSMRQGYHYGYT
TRBJ2-3,TRBV15,ATSRDVGGLRGADTQY
TRBJ1-2,TRBV13,ASSLGPGGRYGYT
TRBJ2-7,TRBV5-1,ASSLVGGDDEQY
TRBJ1-3,TRBV5-1,ASSLGSSGNTIY
TRBJ2-5,TRBV28,ASSSLAGRAVQETQY
TRBJ2-3,TRBV25-1,ASSLVGTQY
TRBJ1-1,TRBV5-1,ASSLAEGRQTEAF
TRBJ2-2,TRBV2,ASTWRTGPGELF
TRBJ2-7,TRBV29-1,SVVRPGSPYEQY
TRBJ1-5,TRBV11-2,ASSPDRSKPQH
TRBJ2-7,TRBV10-1,ASSFIGPYEQY
TRBJ1-4,TRBV2,ASSEMGSEKLF
TRBJ2-1,TRBV5-1,ASSLVGLDYNEQF
TRBJ2-7,TRBV15,ATSKNSQLGEQY
TRBJ2-1,TRBV10-1,ASSEGLAGNNEQF
TRBJ1-3,TRBV11-2,ASNDRGRGRDYSGNTIY
TRBJ2-1,TRBV18,ASSPLAGGPNEQF
TRBJ2-7,TRBV7-8,ASITGAGEPREQY
TRBJ1-5,TRBV19,ASSVRQGDNQPQH
TRBJ2-3,TRBV2,ASSGAGDTQY
TRBJ2-1,TRBV27,ASRSSGYNEQF
TRBJ1-2,TRBV6-1,ASVPFVGGGYGYT
TRBJ2-7,TRBV10-2,ASSVTSREQY
TRBJ1-1,TRBV10-2,ASNSGGTEAF
TRBJ2-2,TRBV6-1,ASNDLAGGGTGELF
TRBJ2-5,TRBV28,ASSLLGAGLQETQY
TRBJ2-7,TRBV27,ASSPLMRQY
TRBJ2-1,TRBV7-3,ASSLKNSHNEQF
TRBJ2-5,TRBV4-1,ASSLWAETILETQY
TRBJ2-1,TRBV7-9,ASSRDRDRGNEQF
TRBJ2-3,TRBV7-2,ASSWDRYTDTQY
TRBJ1-3,TRBV30,AWSVGWYSGNTIY
TRBJ2-7,TRBV5-5,ASSLGVTLSEQY
TRBJ1-4,TRBV7-8,ASSLPVRQDWGQDEKLF
TRBJ1-5,TRBV6-6,ASSDPGNQPQH
TRBJ1-5,TRBV6-6,ASTAGPSNQPQH
TRBJ2-1,TRBV11-2,ASGYNEQF
TRBJ2-1,TRBV19,ASTKNRGNNEQF
TRBJ1-4,TRBV28,ASSGQYEKLF